This TCR beta chain was sequenced in a study of T-cell memory formation after mild COVID-19. Study conclusions and caveats: Clonal second-wave expansions that peaked on day 37 had unconfirmed SARS-CoV-2 specificity.

Each CDR3 protein gets one entry after TCRdb re-called the 5' RACE reads with MiXCR. The profile shows some 300,000 distinct CDR3 sequences, roughly 19% of them singletons. On this clonotype itself: What it binds is not known.

CDR1 and CDR2 (germline): SQVTM, ANQGSEA. The V gene lost 3 bases and the J gene lost 8 bases, with 26 bases spanning the gap. The CDR3 has 17 amino acids. V and J are TRBV29-1 and TRBJ2-1, with a weak D call TRBD2 (6 bases). The sequence was obtained from a man younger than 30 who had mild COVID-19 (a few samples of this study predate the infection). Cell type and time point are not known. Sequencing was carried out using PBMCs or a T cell subset sorted from them (not recorded which). CDR3 sequence: CSVEAREFLGKVYEQFF. Here the CDR3 DNA reads TGCAGCGTTGAGGCTCGGGAGTTTTTGGGAAAAGTGTATGAGCAGTTCTTC.